This T cell receptor beta chain was retrieved from a study of cytomegalovirus exposure and HLA in healthy donors. Findings and limits, study-wide: Donors belonging to an Asian-associated ancestry cluster reportedly showed fewer N-insertions in productive TCRs than the roughly 670-donor mean, according to what a later analysis found.

Trimming removed 1 base at V and 0 bases at J, with 9 bases between. The V gene's germline CDR1 is SGHTA and CDR2 FQGNSA. CDR3 length: 16 amino acids. As for this clone: The antigen is undetermined.

The primer mix had 60 Vbeta and 13 Jbeta primers. The method was immunoSEQ multiplex PCR; TCRdb's version includes in-frame clones alone and lacks a portion of them. The sample has 150,000 or so clones, nearly 80% seen once. Specimen: PBMCs. This receptor was obtained from a man aged 35-49 years in good health and CMV-seropositive. J is TRBJ1-4 and V is TRBV7-2; D uncertain. CDR3 bases: TGTGCCAGCAGCTTAGTCGTCGGTGCAACTAATGAAAAACTGTTTTTT. As protein: CASSLVVGATNEKLFF.